Listed below are T cell receptor beta chains from one sample, sequenced in a study of beta chain features in type 1 diabetes. The method was immunoSEQ multiplex PCR; TCRdb's version includes in-frame clones alone and lacks a portion of them. The sample holds 100,000 to 150,000 clones, 7% to 10% seen once. The sample taken for sequencing was central memory CD4+ T cells from blood. All receptors come from a man aged 30-40 years with type 1 diabetes. CDR3s include the opening cysteine and the closing phenylalanine or tryptophan. D genes are given only for firm matches. Some rows mark clone size as missing; the rest say once, few, many or name a class of expanded clone.

clone size: -; D gene: -; J gene: TRBJ1-5; V gene: TRBV18; CDR3 protein: CASSPVSGGQPQHF; CDR3 DNA: TGTGCCAGCTCACCCGTCTCCGGCGGTCAGCCCCAGCATTTT
clone size: -; D gene: -; J gene: TRBJ1-2; V gene: TRBV2; CDR3 protein: CASSYDPGPGYGYTF; CDR3 DNA: TGTGCCAGCAGCTACGACCCAGGTCCCGGATATGGCTACACCTTC
clone size: -; D gene: TRBD1; J gene: TRBJ2-7; V gene: TRBV28; CDR3 protein: CASTPGGSYEQYF; CDR3 DNA: TGTGCCAGCACTCCAGGGGGCTCCTACGAGCAGTACTTC
clone size: many; D gene: -; J gene: TRBJ2-6; V gene: TRBV9; CDR3 protein: CASSVQGSGANVLTF; CDR3 DNA: TGTGCCAGCAGCGTACAGGGCTCTGGGGCCAACGTCCTGACTTTC
clone size: few; D gene: TRBD2; J gene: TRBJ2-3; V gene: TRBV4-3; CDR3 protein: CASSQDRAGGQSDTQYF; CDR3 DNA: TGCGCCAGCAGCCAAGATAGGGCGGGGGGCCAGTCGGATACGCAGTATTTT
clone size: -; D gene: TRBD2; J gene: TRBJ2-7; V gene: TRBV7-8; CDR3 protein: CASSLGWGGTYEQYF; CDR3 DNA: TGTGCCAGCAGCTTAGGATGGGGGGGGACCTACGAGCAGTACTTC
clone size: few; D gene: -; J gene: TRBJ1-5; V gene: TRBV7-2; CDR3 protein: CASSSSRTAEPQHF; CDR3 DNA: TGTGCCAGCAGCTCATCCAGGACAGCCGAGCCCCAGCATTTT
clone size: -; D gene: TRBD1; J gene: TRBJ2-7; V gene: TRBV5-1; CDR3 protein: CASSLGTGISYEQYF; CDR3 DNA: TGCGCCAGCAGCTTAGGGACAGGGATATCCTACGAGCAGTACTTC
clone size: few; D gene: -; J gene: TRBJ2-2; V gene: TRBV18; CDR3 protein: CASSPQPTNTGELFF; CDR3 DNA: TGTGCCAGCTCACCACAACCTACGAACACCGGGGAGCTGTTTTTT
clone size: -; D gene: -; J gene: TRBJ2-1; V gene: TRBV19; CDR3 protein: CASSMVPVNEQFF; CDR3 DNA: TGTGCCAGTAGTATGGTCCCAGTCAATGAGCAGTTCTTC
clone size: few; D gene: -; J gene: TRBJ2-3; V gene: TRBV7-9; CDR3 protein: CASSLARAAGTDTQYF; CDR3 DNA: TGTGCCAGCAGCTTAGCTAGAGCGGCAGGCACAGATACGCAGTATTTT
clone size: -; D gene: -; J gene: TRBJ2-5; V gene: TRBV5-1; CDR3 protein: CASSVGTEKETQYF; CDR3 DNA: TGCGCCAGCAGCGTGGGGACTGAAAAGGAGACCCAGTACTTC
clone size: -; D gene: TRBD1; J gene: TRBJ1-1; V gene: TRBV5-4; CDR3 protein: CASSGSGGETEAFF; CDR3 DNA: TGTGCCAGCAGCGGATCAGGGGGAGAAACTGAAGCTTTCTTT
clone size: -; D gene: -; J gene: TRBJ2-1; V gene: TRBV7-2; CDR3 protein: CASRLPPDNEQFF; CDR3 DNA: TGTGCCAGCCGCCTCCCTCCGGACAATGAGCAGTTCTTC
clone size: -; D gene: TRBD2; J gene: TRBJ2-2; V gene: TRBV7-3; CDR3 protein: CASRPGTSGANTGELFF; CDR3 DNA: TGTGCCAGCAGGCCTGGGACTAGCGGGGCGAACACCGGGGAGCTGTTTTTT
clone size: few; D gene: -; J gene: TRBJ2-1; V gene: TRBV6-6; CDR3 protein: CASRTENSYNEQFF; CDR3 DNA: TGTGCCAGCAGGACAGAGAACTCCTACAATGAGCAGTTCTTC
clone size: -; D gene: TRBD2; J gene: TRBJ2-2; V gene: TRBV7-3; CDR3 protein: CASSFLDGGASNTGELFF; CDR3 DNA: TGTGCCAGCAGCTTCCTGGACGGGGGGGCCTCCAACACCGGGGAGCTGTTTTTT
clone size: few; D gene: -; J gene: TRBJ2-5; V gene: TRBV5-8; CDR3 protein: CASSRTTTGTQYF; CDR3 DNA: TGTGCCAGCAGCCGTACCACCACAGGGACCCAGTACTTC
clone size: few; D gene: -; J gene: TRBJ2-2; V gene: TRBV5-1; CDR3 protein: CASSSNTGDTGELFF; CDR3 DNA: TGCGCCAGCAGCTCCAACACGGGGGATACCGGGGAGCTGTTTTTT
clone size: once; D gene: TRBD1; J gene: TRBJ1-6; V gene: TRBV7-8; CDR3 protein: CASSTTGGHSPLHF; CDR3 DNA: TGTGCCAGCAGCACGACAGGGGGCCATTCACCCCTCCACTTT
clone size: -; D gene: -; J gene: TRBJ1-6; V gene: TRBV9; CDR3 protein: CASSVGWQGGSPLHF; CDR3 DNA: TGTGCCAGCAGCGTAGGGTGGCAGGGAGGGTCACCCCTCCACTTT
clone size: -; D gene: TRBD2; J gene: TRBJ2-1; V gene: TRBV7-2; CDR3 protein: CASSVRTSGPQFF; CDR3 DNA: TGTGCCAGCAGCGTAAGGACTAGCGGGCCGCAGTTCTTC
clone size: few; D gene: TRBD1; J gene: TRBJ1-6; V gene: TRBV27; CDR3 protein: CASSLAQGGSPLHF; CDR3 DNA: TGTGCCAGCAGTTTAGCGCAGGGGGGTTCACCCCTCCACTTT
clone size: -; D gene: TRBD2; J gene: TRBJ2-7; V gene: TRBV18; CDR3 protein: CASSPSGGSYEQYF; CDR3 DNA: TGTGCCAGCTCACCTAGCGGGGGGTCCTACGAGCAGTACTTC
clone size: -; D gene: -; J gene: TRBJ2-1; V gene: TRBV5-1; CDR3 protein: CASSLGTSSYNEQFF; CDR3 DNA: TGCGCCAGCAGCTTGGGCACGAGCTCCTACAATGAGCAGTTCTTC
clone size: few; D gene: -; J gene: TRBJ2-5; V gene: TRBV4-1; CDR3 protein: CASSQGYGSGETQYF; CDR3 DNA: TGCGCCAGCAGCCAAGGTTATGGGTCGGGAGAGACCCAGTACTTC
clone size: few; D gene: -; J gene: TRBJ2-3; V gene: TRBV6-5; CDR3 protein: CASRFSQSDTQYF; CDR3 DNA: TGTGCCAGCAGGTTCTCCCAGTCGGATACGCAGTATTTT
clone size: -; D gene: -; J gene: TRBJ1-6; V gene: TRBV18; CDR3 protein: CASSPAAASPLHF; CDR3 DNA: TGTGCCAGCTCGCCCGCCGCGGCTTCACCCCTCCACTTT
clone size: few; D gene: TRBD1; J gene: TRBJ2-5; V gene: TRBV2; CDR3 protein: CAGRQGRETQYF; CDR3 DNA: TGTGCCGGACGACAGGGCCGTGAGACCCAGTACTTC
clone size: many; D gene: -; J gene: TRBJ2-2; V gene: TRBV13; CDR3 protein: CASSLQENTGELFF; CDR3 DNA: TGTGCCAGCAGCTTGCAGGAAAACACCGGGGAGCTGTTTTTT
clone size: -; D gene: -; J gene: TRBJ2-7; V gene: TRBV27; CDR3 protein: CASSLATESYEQYF; CDR3 DNA: TGTGCCAGCAGTCTTGCCACGGAGTCCTACGAGCAGTACTTC
clone size: -; D gene: -; J gene: TRBJ2-4; V gene: TRBV25-1; CDR3 protein: CASSEAGRNIQYF; CDR3 DNA: TGTGCCAGCAGTGAGGCGGGTCGAAACATTCAGTACTTC
clone size: few; D gene: TRBD2; J gene: TRBJ2-5; V gene: TRBV5-1; CDR3 protein: CASSLNGGETQYF; CDR3 DNA: TGCGCCAGCAGCTTGAACGGGGGGGAGACCCAGTACTTC
clone size: -; D gene: TRBD1; J gene: TRBJ1-1; V gene: TRBV6-1; CDR3 protein: CASIRDRKNTEAFF; CDR3 DNA: TGTGCCAGCATTAGGGACAGAAAGAACACTGAAGCTTTCTTT
clone size: few; D gene: -; J gene: TRBJ2-6; V gene: TRBV18; CDR3 protein: CASSNSGANVLTF; CDR3 DNA: TGTGCCAGCTCCAACTCTGGGGCCAACGTCCTGACTTTC
clone size: many; D gene: -; J gene: TRBJ2-1; V gene: TRBV20-1; CDR3 protein: CSARGGREQFF; CDR3 DNA: TGCAGTGCTAGAGGGGGGCGGGAGCAGTTCTTC
clone size: -; D gene: -; J gene: TRBJ2-5; V gene: TRBV5-1; CDR3 protein: CASSLVPDQETQYF; CDR3 DNA: TGCGCCAGCAGCTTGGTGCCAGACCAAGAGACCCAGTACTTC
clone size: few; D gene: TRBD1; J gene: TRBJ1-5; V gene: TRBV10-3; CDR3 protein: CAIGQGTYSNQPQHF; CDR3 DNA: TGTGCCATCGGACAGGGGACATATAGCAATCAGCCCCAGCATTTT
clone size: -; D gene: -; J gene: TRBJ2-7; V gene: TRBV4-3; CDR3 protein: CASSQTPGSIYEQYF; CDR3 DNA: TGCGCCAGCAGCCAAACCCCGGGGTCGATTTACGAGCAGTACTTC
clone size: -; D gene: -; J gene: TRBJ2-5; V gene: TRBV18; CDR3 protein: CASSPPEGVETQYF; CDR3 DNA: TGTGCCAGCTCACCACCGGAGGGCGTAGAGACCCAGTACTTC
clone size: few; D gene: -; J gene: TRBJ1-1; V gene: TRBV18; CDR3 protein: CASSPPTRTEAFF; CDR3 DNA: TGTGCCAGCTCACCACCGACCAGGACTGAAGCTTTCTTT
clone size: few; D gene: TRBD1; J gene: TRBJ1-5; V gene: TRBV14; CDR3 protein: CASSQDSPQTGGSNQPQHF; CDR3 DNA: TGTGCCAGCAGCCAAGATTCCCCCCAGACAGGGGGAAGCAATCAGCCCCAGCATTTT
clone size: -; D gene: TRBD2; J gene: TRBJ2-2; V gene: TRBV9; CDR3 protein: CASSADPLPSGVTGELFF; CDR3 DNA: TGTGCCAGCAGCGCCGACCCACTCCCTAGCGGGGTTACCGGGGAGCTGTTTTTT
clone size: -; D gene: TRBD2; J gene: TRBJ2-3; V gene: TRBV27; CDR3 protein: CASRTGTRRTDTQYF; CDR3 DNA: TGTGCCAGCAGAACTGGGACTAGGCGCACAGATACGCAGTATTTT
clone size: -; D gene: -; J gene: TRBJ2-1; V gene: TRBV28; CDR3 protein: CASSNGGQYNEQFF; CDR3 DNA: TGTGCCAGCAGCAACGGAGGACAGTACAATGAGCAGTTCTTC
clone size: -; D gene: -; J gene: TRBJ2-7; V gene: TRBV18; CDR3 protein: CASSPNSFYEQYF; CDR3 DNA: TGTGCCAGCTCACCAAACAGCTTCTACGAGCAGTACTTC
clone size: -; D gene: -; J gene: TRBJ1-2; V gene: TRBV6-6; CDR3 protein: CASSSLSGGYTF; CDR3 DNA: TGTGCCAGCAGCAGCCTCTCGGGTGGCTACACCTTC
clone size: -; D gene: -; J gene: TRBJ1-2; V gene: TRBV7-2; CDR3 protein: CASSLDSHGYTF; CDR3 DNA: TGTGCCAGCAGCTTAGACAGCCATGGCTACACCTTC